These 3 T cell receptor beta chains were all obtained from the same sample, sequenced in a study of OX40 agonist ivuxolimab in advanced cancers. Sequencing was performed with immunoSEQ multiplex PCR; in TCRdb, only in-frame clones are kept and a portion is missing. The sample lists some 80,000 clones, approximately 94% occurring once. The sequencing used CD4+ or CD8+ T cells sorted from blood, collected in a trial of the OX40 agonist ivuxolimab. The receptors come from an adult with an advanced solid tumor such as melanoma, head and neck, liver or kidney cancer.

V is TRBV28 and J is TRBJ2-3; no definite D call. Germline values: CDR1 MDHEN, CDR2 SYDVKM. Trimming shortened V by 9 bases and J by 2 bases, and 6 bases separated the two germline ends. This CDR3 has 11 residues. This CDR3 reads CASRATDTQYF. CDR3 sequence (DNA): TGTGCCAGTCGAGCCACAGATACGCAGTATTTT.

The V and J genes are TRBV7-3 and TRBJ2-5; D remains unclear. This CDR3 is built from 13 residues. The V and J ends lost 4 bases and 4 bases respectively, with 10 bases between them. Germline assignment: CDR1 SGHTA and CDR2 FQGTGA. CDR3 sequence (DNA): TGTGCCAGCAGCTATGCGAGAAGAGAGACCCAGTACTTC. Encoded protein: CASSYARRETQYF.

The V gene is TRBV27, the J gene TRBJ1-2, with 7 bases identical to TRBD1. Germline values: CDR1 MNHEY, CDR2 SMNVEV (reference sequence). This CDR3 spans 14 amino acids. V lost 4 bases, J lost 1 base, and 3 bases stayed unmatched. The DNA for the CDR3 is TGTGCCAGCAGTTACCGGGACAGTAACTATGGCTACACCTTC. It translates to CASSYRDSNYGYTF.